The source of this T cell receptor beta chain is a study of technical replicates of blood from several donors. Sequencing used immunoSEQ multiplex PCR; TCRdb keeps in-frame clones, though not all of them. The repertoire consists of some 74,000 clones, with about 91% occurring once and the leading ten covering 0.41%. Of note for this clone: Other DNA sequences within the sample encode an identical CDR3.

The CDR3 contains 16 residues. Germline V gene lookup returns CDR1 SGHNT and CDR2 YYREEE (reference sequence). The junction had 6 bases not matched to a gene; V was cut back by 4 bases and J by 6 bases. Sequencing was performed on T cells isolated from PBMCs. The gene calls are TRBV5-4 and TRBJ2-1; 14 bases match TRBD2. This TCR came from a human donor in good health. CDR3 region: CASSQPGLAGANEQFF. The CDR3 bases are TGTGCCAGCAGCCAACCGGGACTAGCGGGAGCCAATGAGCAGTTCTTC.